This T cell receptor beta chain stems from a study of shared clonotypes between healthy human individuals. Produced via immunoSEQ multiplex PCR; TCRdb's table is partial and in-frame only. The table records approximately 640,000 clones, about three quarters of them present only once. Germline V gives CDR1 SGDLS, CDR2 YYNGEE. Deletions cut 0 bases from V and 6 bases from J, with 13 bases between. This CDR3 is 14 amino acids long. The V and J genes are TRBV9 and TRBJ2-7, with D perhaps assigned TRBD1 or TRBD2 (5 bases each). The sequenced sample was memory CD4+ T cells sorted from blood. Subset described: CD45RA-negative fraction. This TCR derives from a woman aged 30 to 39 in good health. CDR3 residues: CASSVVPGTIEQYF. Written as DNA, the CDR3 is TGTGCCAGCAGCGTAGTTCCGGGGACGATCGAGCAGTACTTC. Filled out from reference TRBV9 and TRBJ2-7, the complete variable domain reads DSGVTQTPKHLITATGQRVTLRCSPRSGDLSVYWYQQSLDQGLQFLIQYYNGEERAKGNILERFSAQQFPDLHSELNLSSLELGDSALYFCASSVVPGTIEQYFGPGTRLTVT.